What follows is one TCR beta chain and its context. This record belongs to a study of blood T cell repertoires in COVID-19. Study at large: The samples span acute and convalescent COVID-19 from the United States, Italy and Spain. In each case, the material was cDNA or gDNA derived from T cells, B-cell-depleted T cells, or PBMCs.

CDR1 and CDR2 from the germline V gene are MNHNS and SASEGT. The CDR3 extends over 15 amino acids. Losses at the gene ends were 2 bases for V and 6 bases for J; bases not matched to a gene: 4. How the authors handled the data: The assay estimated nucleated cells by amplifying reference gene primers. This table comes from immunoSEQ multiplex PCR, and its TCRdb copy is limited to in-frame clones, with some not included. That table supplies the V and J calls and clone size; D and trimming were determined from the DNA. The table includes around 8,800 clones, 86% detected once. This chain joins TRBV6-1 and TRBJ1-6; 7 bases align to TRBD1. Source material: peripheral blood. The TCR originated in a man aged 60 to 69 with acute or convalescent COVID-19. CDR3 nucleotides: TGTGCCAGCAGTGAAACAGGGGTGAGTAATTCACCCCTCCACTTT. The encoded protein is CASSETGVSNSPLHF.